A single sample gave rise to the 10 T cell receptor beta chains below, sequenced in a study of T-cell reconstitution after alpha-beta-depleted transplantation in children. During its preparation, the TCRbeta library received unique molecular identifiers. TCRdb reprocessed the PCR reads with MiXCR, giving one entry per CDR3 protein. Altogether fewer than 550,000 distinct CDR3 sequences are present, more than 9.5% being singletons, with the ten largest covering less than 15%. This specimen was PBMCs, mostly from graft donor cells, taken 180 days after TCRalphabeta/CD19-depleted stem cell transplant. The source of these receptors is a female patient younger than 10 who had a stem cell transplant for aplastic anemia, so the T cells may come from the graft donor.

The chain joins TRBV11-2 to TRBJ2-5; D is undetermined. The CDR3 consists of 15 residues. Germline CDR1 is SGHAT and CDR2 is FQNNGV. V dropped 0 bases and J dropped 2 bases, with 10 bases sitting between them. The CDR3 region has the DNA TGTGCCAGCAGCTTAGAGGCAGGTTCACAAGAGACCCAGTACTTC. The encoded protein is CASSLEAGSQETQYF.

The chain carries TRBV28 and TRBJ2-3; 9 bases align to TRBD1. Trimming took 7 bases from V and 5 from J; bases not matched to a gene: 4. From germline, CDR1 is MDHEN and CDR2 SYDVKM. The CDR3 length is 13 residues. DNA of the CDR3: TGTGCCAGCACACAGGGGGCTGAAGATACGCAGTATTTT. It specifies CASTQGAEDTQYF.

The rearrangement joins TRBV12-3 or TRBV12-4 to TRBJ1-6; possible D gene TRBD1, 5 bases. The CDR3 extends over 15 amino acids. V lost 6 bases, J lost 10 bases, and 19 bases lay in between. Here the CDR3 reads CASSRRGDGGSPLHF. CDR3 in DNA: TGTGCCAGCAGCCGACGAGGGGACGGGGGATCACCCCTCCACTTT.

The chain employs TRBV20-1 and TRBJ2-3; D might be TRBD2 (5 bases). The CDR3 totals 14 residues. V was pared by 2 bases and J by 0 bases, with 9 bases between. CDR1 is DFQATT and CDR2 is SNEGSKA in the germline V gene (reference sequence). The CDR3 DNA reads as TGCAGTGCTAGACCCGGACTCAGCACAGATACGCAGTATTTT. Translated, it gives CSARPGLSTDTQYF.

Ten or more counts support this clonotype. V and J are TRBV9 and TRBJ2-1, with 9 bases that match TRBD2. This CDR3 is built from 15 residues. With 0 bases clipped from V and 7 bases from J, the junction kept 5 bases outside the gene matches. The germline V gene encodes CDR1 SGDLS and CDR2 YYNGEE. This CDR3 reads CASSVVASGKNEQFF. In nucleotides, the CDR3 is TGTGCCAGCAGCGTAGTGGCTAGCGGGAAGAATGAGCAGTTCTTC.

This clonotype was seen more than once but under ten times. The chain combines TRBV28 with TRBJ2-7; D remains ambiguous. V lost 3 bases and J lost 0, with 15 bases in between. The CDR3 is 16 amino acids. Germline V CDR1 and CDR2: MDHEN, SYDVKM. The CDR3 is CASSFFAWGSSYEQYF. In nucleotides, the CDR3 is TGTGCCAGCAGTTTTTTTGCGTGGGGTAGCTCCTACGAGCAGTACTTC.

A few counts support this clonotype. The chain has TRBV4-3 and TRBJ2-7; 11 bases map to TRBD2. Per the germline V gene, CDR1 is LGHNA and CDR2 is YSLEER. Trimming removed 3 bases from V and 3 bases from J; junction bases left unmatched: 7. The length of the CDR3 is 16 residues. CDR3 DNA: TGCGCCAGCAGCCAGGATAGCGGGAGGGCCCACTACGAGCAGTACTTC. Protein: CASSQDSGRAHYEQYF.

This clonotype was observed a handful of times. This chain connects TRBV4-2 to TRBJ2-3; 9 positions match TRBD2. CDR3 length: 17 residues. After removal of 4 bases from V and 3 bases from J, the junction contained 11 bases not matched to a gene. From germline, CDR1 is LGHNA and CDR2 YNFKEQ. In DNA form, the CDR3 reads TGTGCCAGCAGCCTGACTAGCGGTCCTAGGCAGACAGATACGCAGTATTTT. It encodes CASSLTSGPRQTDTQYF.

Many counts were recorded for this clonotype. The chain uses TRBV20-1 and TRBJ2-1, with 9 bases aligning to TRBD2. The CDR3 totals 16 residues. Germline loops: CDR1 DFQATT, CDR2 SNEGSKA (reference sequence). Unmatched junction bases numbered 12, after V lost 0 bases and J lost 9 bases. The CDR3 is CSARDPAGGSLVEQFF. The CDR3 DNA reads TGCAGTGCTAGAGACCCAGCGGGGGGCTCCCTTGTTGAGCAGTTCTTC.

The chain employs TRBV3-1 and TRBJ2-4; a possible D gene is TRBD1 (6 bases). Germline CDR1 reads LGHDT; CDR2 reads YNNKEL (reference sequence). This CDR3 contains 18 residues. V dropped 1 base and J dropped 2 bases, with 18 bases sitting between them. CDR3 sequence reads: CASSQGWQGLWTKNIQYF. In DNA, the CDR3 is TGTGCCAGCAGCCAAGGGTGGCAGGGGTTATGGACCAAAAACATTCAGTACTTC.